Presented here are 21 T cell receptor beta chains from one specimen sequenced in a study of STAT3 mutations in large granular lymphocyte leukemia. Only in-frame clones appear in the TCRdb table, and some are missing; sequencing was by immunoSEQ multiplex PCR. The profile shows around 26,000 clones, around 93% of them singletons. These receptors have no identified antigens. Study-wide findings and caveats: In T-cell large granular lymphocyte leukemia, about half of patients showed multiple immunodominant subclonotypes.

The sequencing sample was made of peripheral blood mononuclear cells. The receptor set was obtained from a man aged 35-49 years with T-cell large granular lymphocyte leukemia. Some clones in this sample may be carry-over from other donors' samples.

The table lists this clone with a count of one. The CDR3 loop is CASSLRGGYGYTF. CDR3 DNA sequence: TGTGCCAGCAGTTTAAGAGGGGGCTATGGCTACACCTTC. This chain joins TRBV27 and TRBJ1-2; D possibly corresponds to TRBD1 (6 bases). Germline lookup yields CDR1 MNHEY and CDR2 SMNVEV (reference sequence). Trimming cost V 2 bases and J 4 bases, with 8 bases left between them. The CDR3 totals 13 residues.

The chain joins TRBV7-9 to TRBJ1-1, with D tentatively TRBD1 (5 bases). The germline V gene encodes CDR1 SEHNR and CDR2 FQNEAQ (reference sequence). The V end was cut by 5 bases, the J end by 1 base, with 14 bases between. The CDR3 has 15 residues. The CDR3 DNA reads as TGTGCCAGCAGCGGAAGGACAACCTCGAACACTGAAGCTTTCTTT. This translates into CASSGRTTSNTEAFF.

The rearrangement uses TRBV25-1 and TRBJ2-5; D unresolved. CDR3 size: 13 residues. Between the trimmed V and J ends, which lost 1 base and 5 bases, there was a span of 8 bases. The germline gives CDR1 MGHDK, CDR2 SYGVNS. CDR3 DNA: TGTGCCAGCAGTGAATGGGAAAGGGAGACCCAGTACTTC. The encoded protein is CASSEWERETQYF.

This chain joins TRBV9 and TRBJ2-7; 7 positions agree with TRBD1. V lost 0 bases to trimming and J lost 6 bases; unmatched junction nucleotides: 6. The CDR3 consists of 14 residues. CDR1 is SGDLS and CDR2 is YYNGEE in the germline V gene. The CDR3 region is CASSVEGTAAEQYF. The DNA for the CDR3 is TGTGCCAGCAGCGTAGAGGGGACAGCTGCCGAGCAGTACTTC.

A few counts support this clone. The CDR3 coding sequence is TGTGCCAGCAGTTACGAAAGGGCTTATGGCTACACCTTC. This codes for CASSYERAYGYTF. The chain employs TRBV6-6 and TRBJ1-2; D not certain. CDR3 length equals 13 residues. Germline V lookup: CDR1 MNHNY, CDR2 SVGAGI (reference sequence). Trimming removed 2 bases at V and 5 bases at J, with 9 bases between.

The rearrangement links TRBV30 to TRBJ2-7; D may be TRBD1 (5 bases). The germline V and J ends were trimmed by 0 bases and 1 base, with 10 bases remaining between them. Germline V gene sequence: CDR1 GTSNPN, CDR2 SVGIG (reference sequence). The CDR3 loop spans 14 amino acids. DNA of the CDR3: TGTGCCTGGAGTGTAACAGGAAATTCCTACGAGCAGTACTTC. This translates into CAWSVTGNSYEQYF.

The chain recombines TRBV9 with TRBJ2-5; 9 bases fit TRBD2. Looked up from germline, CDR1 is SGDLS and CDR2 is YYNGEE. This CDR3 is 15 amino acids long. V was pared by 4 bases and J by 4 bases, with 8 bases of the junction left unmatched. CDR3 DNA: TGTGCCAGCAGCCTCGGCGGGGGGGCCGGAGAGACCCAGTACTTC. Its protein is CASSLGGGAGETQYF.

This clone was observed a handful of times. CDR3 coding DNA: TGTGCCAGCAGCTTGAGTGGGGCCAACTATGGCTACACCTTC. Translation gives CASSLSGANYGYTF. The chain carries TRBV7-3 and TRBJ1-2, with D perhaps TRBD1 (5 bases). V was shortened by 3 bases and J by 2 bases, with 10 bases between the two germline ends. This CDR3 is built from 14 residues. Germline V lookup: CDR1 SGHTA, CDR2 FQGTGA. The entire variable domain, with the rest obtained from reference TRBV7-3 and TRBJ1-2, is as follows: GAGVSQTPSNKVTEKGKYVELRCDPISGHTALYWYRQSLGQGPEFLIYFQGTGAADDSGLPNDRFFAVRPEGSVSTLKIQRTERGDSAVYLCASSLSGANYGYTFGSGTRLTVV.

The rearrangement uses TRBV5-5 and TRBJ2-7, with D uncertain. The V gene's germline CDR1 is SGHKS and CDR2 YYEKEE (reference sequence). CDR3 length: 14 residues. The germline V and J ends were trimmed by 1 base and 4 bases, with 12 bases remaining between them. DNA for the CDR3: TGTGCCAGCAGCTTGATAACTGGACCTTACGAGCAGTACTTC. Protein product: CASSLITGPYEQYF.

The chain has TRBV29-1 and TRBJ2-5; tentative D call: TRBD2 (5 bases). CDR3 size: 12 residues. Germline-derived CDR1 and CDR2 are SQVTM and ANQGSEA. V lost 4 bases and J 5 bases, leaving 11 bases between the germline ends. CDR3 nucleotide sequence: TGCAGCGTTGGTTCGGGGTGGGAGACCCAGTACTTC. Amino acids: CSVGSGWETQYF.

The chain employs TRBV7-9 and TRBJ1-4; unclear D gene. Germline lookup yields CDR1 SEHNR and CDR2 FQNEAQ (reference sequence). There are 15 residues in the CDR3. V was shortened by 4 bases and J by 6 bases, with 15 bases between the two germline ends. CDR3 sequence reads: CASSSGAGGDEKLFF. The CDR3 DNA reads TGTGCCAGCAGCTCTGGTGCGGGCGGGGATGAAAAACTGTTTTTT.

The chain couples TRBV28 to TRBJ2-7; TRBD1 matches 7 bases. Germline V CDR1 and CDR2: MDHEN, SYDVKM. This CDR3 region has 13 residues. With 6 bases clipped from V and 4 bases from J, the junction kept 6 bases outside the gene matches. CDR3 in DNA: TGTGCCAGCAGGCTCCGGGACAGATACGAGCAGTACTTC. Protein product: CASRLRDRYEQYF. The variable domain in full, completed from reference TRBV28 and TRBJ2-7, reads DVKVTQSSRYLVKRTGEKVFLECVQDMDHENMFWYRQDPGLGLRLIYFSYDVKMKEKGDIPEGYSVSREKKERFSLILESASTNQTSMYLCASRLRDRYEQYFGPGTRLTVT.

The CDR3 region is CAISVNTGGTGELFF. In DNA form, the CDR3 reads TGTGCCATCAGCGTTAATACAGGGGGCACCGGGGAGCTGTTTTTT. The rearrangement uses TRBV10-3 and TRBJ2-2; 8 bases are shared with TRBD1. CDR1 and CDR2 from the germline V gene are ENHRY and SYGVKD. With V trimmed by 6 bases and J by 4 bases, 7 bases remained unmatched. This CDR3 has 15 residues.

The chain carries TRBV5-1 and TRBJ2-6, with D possibly TRBD2 on 6 matching bases. V was trimmed by 10 bases and J by 0 bases, leaving 14 bases between them. The CDR3 spans 15 residues. From germline, CDR1 is SGHRS and CDR2 YFSETQ. The CDR3: CAGGAGYSGANVLTF. CDR3 DNA sequence: TGCGCCGGCGGGGCGGGATACTCTGGGGCCAACGTCCTGACTTTC. Looking up the rest from reference TRBV5-1 and TRBJ2-6 gives the full variable domain: KAGVTQTPRYLIKTRGQQVTLSCSPISGHRSVSWYQQTPGQGLQFLFEYFSETQRNKGNFPGRFSGRQFSNSRSEMNVSTLELGDSALYLCAGGAGYSGANVLTFGAGSRLTVL.

This chain joins TRBV19 and TRBJ1-1, with a weak D call TRBD1 (5 bases). V lost 8 bases to trimming and J lost 7 bases, with 23 bases between them. The CDR3 consists of 15 residues. The germline gives CDR1 LNHDA, CDR2 SQIVND (reference sequence). The CDR3 here is CASSTGSPYGGEAFF. CDR3 DNA sequence: TGTGCCAGTTCCACAGGATCACCCTACGGAGGTGAAGCTTTCTTT.

This clone was observed once. The chain carries TRBV30 and TRBJ1-2; the D gene is possibly TRBD1 (6 bases). The CDR3 spans 15 residues. The germline gives CDR1 GTSNPN, CDR2 SVGIG (reference sequence). V was trimmed by 2 bases and J by 0 bases, leaving 13 bases between them. The CDR3 DNA sequence: TGTGCCTGGAGTACAGGGCCAGGGGCTAACTATGGCTACACCTTC. Encoded protein: CAWSTGPGANYGYTF.

The V and J genes are TRBV30 and TRBJ2-7, with D perhaps given as TRBD1 or TRBD2 (5 bases each). Trimming cost V 2 bases and J 2 bases, with 7 bases left between them. The CDR3 is made up of 12 amino acids. Germline lookup yields CDR1 GTSNPN and CDR2 SVGIG (reference sequence). CDR3 DNA sequence: TGTGCCTGGAGTCAGGGAGCCTACGAGCAGTACTTC. Amino acids: CAWSQGAYEQYF.

The table lists this clone with a count of one. The V gene is TRBV18, the J gene TRBJ1-1, with D possibly TRBD1 on 5 matching bases. V shed 0 bases and J shed 7 bases, with 21 bases lying between them. The CDR3 runs 17 residues. Looked up from germline, CDR1 is KGHSH and CDR2 is LQKENI. For the CDR3, the DNA is TGTGCCAGCTCACCACCCGCTCCGGGACCAAAGAGAGTTGAAGCTTTCTTT. This encodes CASSPPAPGPKRVEAFF.

This chain uses TRBV5-4 with TRBJ2-7, with a possible D match to TRBD1 (6 bases). In germline, CDR1 is SGHNT, CDR2 YYREEE (reference sequence). The CDR3 consists of 14 residues. V lost 6 bases and J lost 2, with 15 bases in between. The CDR3 DNA sequence: TGTGCCAGCACGAGAGAGGGGGAGACCTACGAGCAGTACTTC. Translating it yields CASTREGETYEQYF.

The V and J genes are TRBV5-4 and TRBJ2-2, with D perhaps matching TRBD1 or TRBD2 (5 bases each). This CDR3 region has 16 residues. CDR1 is SGHNT, CDR2 YYREEE, per germline (reference sequence). Trimming left V 4 bases short and J 5 bases short, with 18 bases between. CDR3 bases: TGTGCCAGCAGCCGTTGGGACGCGGTGGGGACCGGGGAGCTGTTTTTT. Encoded protein: CASSRWDAVGTGELFF.

The chain employs TRBV7-9 and TRBJ1-2, with TRBD1 as a possible D gene (6 bases). CDR1 and CDR2 from the germline V gene are SEHNR and FQNEAQ (reference sequence). Between the trimmed V and J ends, which lost 4 bases and 4 bases, there was a span of 13 bases. The length of the CDR3 is 14 residues. In DNA, the CDR3 is TGTGCCAGCAGCTCCCGGACAGAAGGCTATGGCTACACCTTC. This encodes CASSSRTEGYGYTF.